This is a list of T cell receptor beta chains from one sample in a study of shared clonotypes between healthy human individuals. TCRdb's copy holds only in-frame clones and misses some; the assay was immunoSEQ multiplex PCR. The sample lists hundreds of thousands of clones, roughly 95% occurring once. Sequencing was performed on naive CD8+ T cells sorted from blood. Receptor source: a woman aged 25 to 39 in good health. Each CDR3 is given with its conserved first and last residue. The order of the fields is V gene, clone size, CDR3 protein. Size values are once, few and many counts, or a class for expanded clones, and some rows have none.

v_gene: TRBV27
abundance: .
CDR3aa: CASSDPGTSPYEQYF

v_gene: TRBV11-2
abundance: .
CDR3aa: CASSQGLAGRTDTQYF

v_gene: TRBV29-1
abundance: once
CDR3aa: CSVRGVVSPRGNTEAFF

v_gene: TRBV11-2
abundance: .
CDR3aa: CASSEGPAGGPHNEQFF

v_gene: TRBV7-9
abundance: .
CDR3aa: CASSFPAASGSSFGELFF

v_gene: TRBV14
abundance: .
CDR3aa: CASSQEVSVTYEQYF

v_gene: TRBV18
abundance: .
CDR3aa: CASSTRTSGGLYCCNEQFF

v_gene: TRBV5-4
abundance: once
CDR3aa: CASSLEGLAAGETQYF

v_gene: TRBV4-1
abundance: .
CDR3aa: CASSQVVFREGELFF

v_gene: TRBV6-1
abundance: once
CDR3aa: CASSEFPGDTQYF

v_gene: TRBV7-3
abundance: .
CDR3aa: CASSLDRASYNEQFF

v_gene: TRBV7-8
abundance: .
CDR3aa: CASSHLGREDSYEQYF

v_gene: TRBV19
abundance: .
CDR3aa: CASSIGLAETYEQYF

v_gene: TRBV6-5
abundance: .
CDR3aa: CASSTGTSATGELFF

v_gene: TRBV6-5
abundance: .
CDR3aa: CASSYRAGYEQYF

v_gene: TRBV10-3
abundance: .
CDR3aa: CAISELTAPGEQYF

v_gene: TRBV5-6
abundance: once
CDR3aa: CASSLRLAAEQFF

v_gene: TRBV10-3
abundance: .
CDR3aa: CAISEVRDEAFF

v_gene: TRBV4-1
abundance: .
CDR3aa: CASSLDRVGQPQHF

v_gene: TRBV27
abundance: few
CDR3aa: CASRSYEQYF

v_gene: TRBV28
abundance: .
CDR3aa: CATSTLQETQYF

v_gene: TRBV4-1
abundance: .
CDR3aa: CASSPRAATTDTQYF

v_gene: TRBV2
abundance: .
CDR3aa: CASRRDGSSYEQYF

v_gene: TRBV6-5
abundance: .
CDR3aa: CASSSGPGVDGYTF

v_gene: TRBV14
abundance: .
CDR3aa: CASSQGLFRAPAGNEQFF

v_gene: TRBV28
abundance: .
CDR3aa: CASNPFRLAPYNEQFF

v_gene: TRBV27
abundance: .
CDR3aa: CASSSIPGNEQYF

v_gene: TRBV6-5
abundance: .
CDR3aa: CASSYGIGGEQYF

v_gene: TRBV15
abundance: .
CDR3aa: CATSRETSTDTQYF

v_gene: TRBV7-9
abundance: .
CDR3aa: CASSLGPSGSNEQFF

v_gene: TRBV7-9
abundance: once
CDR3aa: CASSFTGYMNTEAFF

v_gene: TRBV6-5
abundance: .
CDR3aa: CASSPLGQGGYEQYF

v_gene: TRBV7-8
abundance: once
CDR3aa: CASSPVGSEAFF

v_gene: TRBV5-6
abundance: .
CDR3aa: CASSLGDGEQFF

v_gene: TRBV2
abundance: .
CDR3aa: CASSAGTASTPTNEKLFF

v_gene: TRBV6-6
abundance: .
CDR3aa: CASSYSIGRGGELFF